These T cell receptor beta chains were read from a single sample in a study of blood T cell repertoires in COVID-19. Profiled with immunoSEQ multiplex PCR; TCRdb holds only in-frame clones, not every one. The data show approximately 150,000 clones, with about 86% seen just once and almost 8.5% held by the top ten. Sequencing was performed on peripheral blood. These receptors were obtained from a woman aged 60-75 years with acute or convalescent COVID-19. The CDR3 runs from the conserved cysteine through the conserved F or W. D genes are given only for firm matches. Only part of the rows carry a size: once, few, many, or a class if the clone is expanded.

D: .
size: .
V: TRBV7-2
J: TRBJ2-1
DNA: TGTGCCAGCAGCTTCGAGGGAACTGAGCAGTTCTTC
CDR3: CASSFEGTEQFF

D: .
size: .
V: TRBV27
J: TRBJ2-6
DNA: TGTGCCAGCAGTTTAAGGCAGGGCCTCTCTGGGGCCAACGTCCTGACTTTC
CDR3: CASSLRQGLSGANVLTF

D: .
size: .
V: TRBV5-1
J: TRBJ1-2
DNA: TGCGCCAGCAGTCGGGGGGATCGCGGCTATGGCTACACCTTC
CDR3: CASSRGDRGYGYTF

D: TRBD1
size: once
V: TRBV3-1/TRBV3-2
J: TRBJ1-1
DNA: TGTGCCAGCAGCCAACCGACCGGGACAGGGAACACTGAAGCTTTCTTT
CDR3: CASSQPTGTGNTEAFF

D: .
size: .
V: TRBV27
J: TRBJ2-3
DNA: TGTGCCAGCAGTTCGACCCAGACAGTACTCACAGATACGCAGTATTTT
CDR3: CASSSTQTVLTDTQYF

D: TRBD1
size: .
V: TRBV5-4
J: TRBJ1-1
DNA: TGTGCCAGCAGCTTAGTTTACAGGGGTAATCGGAAAACTGAAGCTTTCTTT
CDR3: CASSLVYRGNRKTEAFF

D: TRBD1
size: .
V: TRBV9
J: TRBJ2-7
DNA: TGTGCCAGCAGCGGGGGGACAGGGTTTCACGAGCAGTACTTC
CDR3: CASSGGTGFHEQYF

D: .
size: .
V: TRBV5-8
J: TRBJ2-1
DNA: TGTGCCACCCGGCGTAAAGGGGACAATGAGCAGTTCTTC
CDR3: CATRRKGDNEQFF

D: .
size: .
V: TRBV3-1/TRBV3-2
J: TRBJ2-5
DNA: TGTGCCAGCAGCCAGTCCGGACATTATCAAGAGACCCAGTACTTC
CDR3: CASSQSGHYQETQYF

D: .
size: few
V: TRBV28
J: TRBJ2-7
DNA: TGTGCCAGCAGTTCGGGGAGGGAGCAGTACTTC
CDR3: CASSSGREQYF

D: .
size: .
V: TRBV3-1/TRBV3-2
J: TRBJ2-1
DNA: TGTGCCAGCAGCCAAGCGGGGGGCGTCTACAATGAGCAGTTCTTC
CDR3: CASSQAGGVYNEQFF

D: TRBD1
size: .
V: TRBV24-1
J: TRBJ2-1
DNA: TGTGCCACCAGTGACCCGGGACAGGACAATGAGCAGTTCTTC
CDR3: CATSDPGQDNEQFF

D: TRBD1
size: .
V: TRBV5-1
J: TRBJ1-1
DNA: TGCGCCAGCACCCCGGGACAGGGGGCGAGGAGGATGAACACTGAAGCTTTCTTT
CDR3: CASTPGQGARRMNTEAFF

D: TRBD2
size: .
V: TRBV7-2
J: TRBJ2-1
DNA: TGTGCCAGCAGCTCCGGACTAGCGGGGGGGCTCATCAATGAGCAGTTCTTC
CDR3: CASSSGLAGGLINEQFF

D: TRBD1
size: once
V: TRBV18
J: TRBJ2-7
DNA: TGTGCCAGCTCACGGGACAGGAGCTCCTACGAGCAGTACTTC
CDR3: CASSRDRSSYEQYF

D: .
size: .
V: TRBV6-1
J: TRBJ2-3
DNA: TGTGCCAGCAGTGAATTCCCGCGGTCCAGCACAGATACGCAGTATTTT
CDR3: CASSEFPRSSTDTQYF

D: TRBD2
size: .
V: TRBV28
J: TRBJ2-7
DNA: TGTGCCAGCAGTTTCCCAGCGGGACGGGAGCAGTACTTC
CDR3: CASSFPAGREQYF

D: TRBD2
size: .
V: TRBV11-3
J: TRBJ2-3
DNA: TGTGCCAGCAGCTTAGGAGGCGGGGGGCCTAGCACAGATACGCAGTATTTT
CDR3: CASSLGGGGPSTDTQYF

D: TRBD2
size: .
V: TRBV27
J: TRBJ2-1
DNA: TGTGCCAGTATGGGGGCGGGGGGGCCAGGGAATGAGCAGTTCTTC
CDR3: CASMGAGGPGNEQFF

D: TRBD1
size: .
V: TRBV5-1
J: TRBJ1-6
DNA: TGCGCCAGCACGCGAGACAGGGCGGACCATAATTCACCCCTCCACTTT
CDR3: CASTRDRADHNSPLHF

D: TRBD1
size: .
V: TRBV11-3
J: TRBJ2-7
DNA: TGTGCCAGCGGCCGGTCCGGGACAGGGCCCTACGAGCAGTACTTC
CDR3: CASGRSGTGPYEQYF

D: .
size: .
V: TRBV24-1
J: TRBJ2-5
DNA: TGTGCCACCAGTGATTTCCGGGGGGCAGGGACAGAGACCCAGTACTTC
CDR3: CATSDFRGAGTETQYF

D: .
size: .
V: TRBV6-5
J: TRBJ2-3
DNA: TGTGCCAGCAGTTACTCAATACTAGCAGGCACGCAGTATTTT
CDR3: CASSYSILAGTQYF

D: TRBD1
size: .
V: TRBV6-1
J: TRBJ1-2
DNA: TGTGCCAGCAGTGAAGCGTGGACAGGGGTCTACACCTTC
CDR3: CASSEAWTGVYTF

D: .
size: .
V: TRBV6-1
J: TRBJ1-2
DNA: TGTGCCAGCAGTGACAATAACTATGGCTACACCTTC
CDR3: CASSDNNYGYTF

D: TRBD1
size: .
V: TRBV9
J: TRBJ2-7
DNA: TGTGCCAGCAGCGCGACCGGGACAGGGAAAAGCTTC
CDR3: CASSATGTGKSF

D: TRBD1
size: .
V: TRBV6-6
J: TRBJ1-1
DNA: TGTGCCAGCAGTGACAGGGGAAACACTGAAGCTTTCTTT
CDR3: CASSDRGNTEAFF

D: TRBD1
size: .
V: TRBV3-1/TRBV3-2
J: TRBJ1-2
DNA: TGTGCCAGCAGTACAGGGGCAGGGTATGGCTACACCTTC
CDR3: CASSTGAGYGYTF

D: TRBD1
size: .
V: TRBV7-2
J: TRBJ2-1
DNA: TGTGCCAGCAGCTTAGCGACAGGGCTATCCTACAATGAGCAGTTCTTC
CDR3: CASSLATGLSYNEQFF

D: TRBD1
size: .
V: TRBV5-1
J: TRBJ1-2
DNA: TGCGCCAGCAGAGGGACAGACTATGGCTACACCTTC
CDR3: CASRGTDYGYTF

D: TRBD2
size: .
V: TRBV7-3
J: TRBJ2-1
DNA: TGTGCCAGCAGCTCGAGCGGGGGGGCCGCTGAGCAGTTCTTC
CDR3: CASSSSGGAAEQFF

D: TRBD1
size: .
V: TRBV2
J: TRBJ1-2
DNA: TGTGCCAGCAGTCAGACAGGGGGCAGGGATGGCTACACCTTC
CDR3: CASSQTGGRDGYTF

D: TRBD2
size: once
V: TRBV11-2
J: TRBJ2-7
DNA: TGTGCCAGCAGCCCTGGGAGCGGGGGCCGGTGGGGGCAGTACTTC
CDR3: CASSPGSGGRWGQYF

D: TRBD1
size: .
V: TRBV29-1
J: TRBJ1-2
DNA: TGCAGCGTTGCTGCAGGGGGGAATTATGGCTACACCTTC
CDR3: CSVAAGGNYGYTF

D: .
size: .
V: TRBV27
J: TRBJ2-7
DNA: TGTGCCAGCAGTTTACGGCCAGGACTCTCCTACGAGCAGTACTTC
CDR3: CASSLRPGLSYEQYF

D: TRBD1
size: few
V: TRBV29-1
J: TRBJ1-3
DNA: TGCAGCGCCGTGGACAGGGAGTCTCTCTCTGGAAACACCATATATTTT
CDR3: CSAVDRESLSGNTIYF

D: .
size: .
V: TRBV6-1
J: TRBJ2-3
DNA: TGTGCCAGCAGTGAAGCAACGAGGGCTAGCACAGATACGCAGTATTTT
CDR3: CASSEATRASTDTQYF

D: TRBD2
size: .
V: TRBV5-4
J: TRBJ2-7
DNA: TGTGCCAGCAGCCTTAGCGGGGGGGCCCGTGAGCAGTACTTC
CDR3: CASSLSGGAREQYF

D: TRBD2
size: .
V: TRBV27
J: TRBJ2-1
DNA: TGTGCCAGCAGTTTATCCCCCTCAGCGGGGGGTTACAATGAGCAGTTCTTC
CDR3: CASSLSPSAGGYNEQFF

D: .
size: .
V: TRBV12-3/TRBV12-4
J: TRBJ2-7
DNA: TGTGCCAGCAGTTTAAACTCCCCCGAGCAGTACTTC
CDR3: CASSLNSPEQYF

D: TRBD2
size: .
V: TRBV13
J: TRBJ2-5
DNA: TGTGCCAGCAGCTCCCTCGGGGGGGGCATCAAGCCACACAGGACACAAGAGACCCAGTACTTC
CDR3: CASSSLGGGIKPHRTQETQYF

D: .
size: once
V: TRBV5-5
J: TRBJ1-1
DNA: TGTGCCAGCAGCGCGCAGGGGTCCCATACCGAAGCTTTCTTT
CDR3: CASSAQGSHTEAFF

D: TRBD2
size: .
V: TRBV11-3
J: TRBJ2-2
DNA: TGTGCCAGCAGCCCTGACGGGGCGGGGGGGCACGGCGGGGAGCTGTTTTTT
CDR3: CASSPDGAGGHGGELFF

D: .
size: few
V: TRBV14
J: TRBJ1-6
DNA: TGTGCCAGCAGGGACAGCTCCTATAATTCACCCCTCCACTTT
CDR3: CASRDSSYNSPLHF

D: TRBD1
size: few
V: TRBV30
J: TRBJ2-7
DNA: TGTGCCTGGAGGCTGCCAGGGGGTTCGTACGAGCAGTACTTC
CDR3: CAWRLPGGSYEQYF

D: .
size: .
V: TRBV18
J: TRBJ2-1
DNA: TGTGCCAGCTCACCCTTCAGGGGTAGGAACAATGAGCAGTTCTTC
CDR3: CASSPFRGRNNEQFF

D: .
size: .
V: TRBV12-3/TRBV12-4
J: TRBJ1-2
DNA: TGTGCCAGCAGTTTACAGGGGAACTATGGCTACACCTTC
CDR3: CASSLQGNYGYTF

D: .
size: .
V: TRBV4-1
J: TRBJ1-2
DNA: TGCGCCAGCAGCCAAGCGCAGGCCAACTATGGCTACACCTTC
CDR3: CASSQAQANYGYTF

D: .
size: .
V: TRBV23-1
J: TRBJ2-1
DNA: TGCGCCAGCAGTGAACCGGACAGTGATTCCTCCTACAATGAGCAGTTCTTC
CDR3: CASSEPDSDSSYNEQFF

D: .
size: once
V: TRBV19
J: TRBJ2-3
DNA: TGTGCCAGTAACGGCAGGAGAGGAGGGGACGGACGCACAGATACGCAGTATTTT
CDR3: CASNGRRGGDGRTDTQYF

D: .
size: .
V: TRBV20-1
J: TRBJ2-7
DNA: TGCAGTGCCTCGAGCTCCTACGAGCAGTACTTC
CDR3: CSASSSYEQYF

D: TRBD1
size: once
V: TRBV5-1
J: TRBJ1-2
DNA: TGCGCCAGCAGCTTGTCCGAAAACAGGGGATTCTATGGCTACACCTTC
CDR3: CASSLSENRGFYGYTF

D: TRBD1
size: .
V: TRBV4-1
J: TRBJ1-2
DNA: TGCGCCAGCAGCCAACCCGGACAGGGCCGAGGCTACACCTTC
CDR3: CASSQPGQGRGYTF

D: .
size: .
V: TRBV6-5
J: TRBJ1-5
DNA: TGTGCCAGCCTTGGACAGTTCAATCAGCCCCAGCATTTT
CDR3: CASLGQFNQPQHF

D: .
size: .
V: TRBV28
J: TRBJ2-1
DNA: TGTGCCAGCAGTTCTCCCCTACTTGTACCAAGCTCCTACAATGAGCAGTTCTTC
CDR3: CASSSPLLVPSSYNEQFF

D: .
size: .
V: TRBV14
J: TRBJ2-2
DNA: TGTGCCAGCAGCCCCACTAGATCCGGGGAGCTGTTTTTT
CDR3: CASSPTRSGELFF

D: .
size: .
V: TRBV11-3
J: TRBJ2-1
DNA: TGTGCCAGCAGCTTAAGGCAGGGGTCTGTCAATGAGCAGTTCTTC
CDR3: CASSLRQGSVNEQFF

D: TRBD1
size: .
V: TRBV7-8
J: TRBJ1-5
DNA: TGTGCCAGCAGCTTAGGGGACAGGGGGCGCAGGCATCAGCCCCAGCATTTT
CDR3: CASSLGDRGRRHQPQHF

D: TRBD2
size: .
V: TRBV28
J: TRBJ2-7
DNA: TGTGCCAGCAGACCCCGGTACGCGGGGGGCTCCCCGGGGTACGAGCAGTACTTC
CDR3: CASRPRYAGGSPGYEQYF

D: TRBD2
size: .
V: TRBV7-6
J: TRBJ2-2
DNA: TGTGCCAGCAGCCGAGGACTAGCGGGAGCGAACACCGGGGAGCTGTTTTTT
CDR3: CASSRGLAGANTGELFF